This T cell receptor beta chain is from a study of T cell responses to AZD1222 COVID-19 vaccine. Regarding the study as a whole: Baseline seropositivity occurred in only a handful of AZD1222 recipients.

Of note for this clone: Its matching antigen is unknown.

Germline CDR1 is LGHDT and CDR2 is YNNKEL (reference sequence). The V and J ends lost 4 bases and 7 bases respectively, with 20 bases between them. The CDR3 sequence is 16 residues long. Sequenced by immunoSEQ multiplex PCR; TCRdb stores in-frame clones only, minus some. The sample has some 110,000 clones; approximately 88% are singletons. This TCR was recovered from an adult in good health. This specimen was peripheral blood, taken on day 0 of AZD1222 vaccination. The chain uses TRBV3-1 (or the pseudogene TRBV3-2) and TRBJ1-5; no clear D. The CDR3 nucleotides read TGTGCCAGCAGCCGGGGAGGCATTCAGAACCGGCAGCCCCAGCATTTT. Encoded protein: CASSRGGIQNRQPQHF.